A single sample gave rise to the 14 T cell receptor beta chains below, sequenced in a study of CXCR3-negative and CXCR3-positive naive CD8 T cells. The TRB libraries of cDNA were built by UMI-labeled 5' RACE. TCRdb re-called the 5' RACE reads and gives one entry per CDR3 protein, without DNA. This repertoire includes about 40,000 distinct CDR3 sequences. Source material: memory CD8+ T cells from blood. Every receptor here comes from a human donor in good health. Some clones in this sample may be carry-over from other donors' samples.

The chain carries TRBV29-1 and TRBJ2-3; without DNA, the TCRdb call of TRBD1 cannot be checked. CDR1 is SQVTM and CDR2 is ANQGSEA in the germline V gene. The CDR3 covers 13 residues. This chain's CDR3 is CSPRSLLTDTQYF.

This chain uses TRBV5-4 with TRBJ2-2; the D gene TCRdb calls, TRBD2, cannot be checked with no DNA. This CDR3 region has 15 residues. Germline V gene data show CDR1 as SGHNT and CDR2 as YYREEE (reference sequence). This CDR3 is CASSFYGGAPGELFF.

The rearrangement uses TRBV7-2 and TRBJ1-2; the TCRdb D gene call, TRBD1, has no DNA to confirm it. Germline CDR1 and CDR2: SGHTA and FQGNSA. The CDR3 length is 13 residues. The CDR3 sequence: CASQLAPIYGYTF.

The chain is built from TRBV5-1 and TRBJ2-7; TCRdb lists TRBD1, though no DNA is available to test this call. Germline CDR1 reads SGHRS; CDR2 reads YFSETQ. CDR3 length: 14 amino acids. CDR3 amino acids: CASSYDRETYEQYF.

The V gene is TRBV2, the J gene TRBJ2-7; TCRdb proposes TRBD1, but this gene call is untestable without DNA. The CDR3 contains 14 residues. The V gene's germline CDR1 is SNHLY and CDR2 FYNNEI. The CDR3 is CASSEGGQNYEQYF.

The chain is built from TRBV3-1 and TRBJ2-1; as DNA is missing, the TRBD1 call by TCRdb cannot be tested. This CDR3 has 14 residues. CDR1 is LGHDT and CDR2 is YNNKEL in the germline V gene (reference sequence). CDR3 protein: CASSQAGGYNEQFF.

This sequence joins TRBV6-5 and TRBJ1-2. CDR1 is MNHEY, CDR2 SVGAGI, per germline. This CDR3 is built from 15 residues. The CDR3 protein is CASSYDGASGYGYTF.

The genes are TRBV7-6 and TRBJ2-1; TCRdb's D call, TRBD2, is unchecked because there is no DNA. CDR3 length: 17 amino acids. Germline CDR1 and CDR2: SGHVS and FNYEAQ. The CDR3 loop is CASSLGPAGVRHNEQFF. Combining the CDR3 with reference TRBV7-6 and TRBJ2-1 gives the whole variable domain GAGVSQSPRYKVTKRGQDVALRCDPISGHVSLYWYRQALGQGPEFLTYFNYEAQQDKSGLPNDRFSAERPEGSISTLTIQRTEQRDSAMYRCASSLGPAGVRHNEQFFGPGTRLTVL.

This rearrangement joins TRBV4-3 to TRBJ2-1. Germline values: CDR1 LGHNA, CDR2 YSLEER. The CDR3 totals 14 residues. CDR3 region: CASSQVEWGNEQFF.

The genes are TRBV20-1 and TRBJ2-7; TCRdb's assignment of TRBD1 cannot be checked, as there is no DNA. The germline gives CDR1 DFQATT, CDR2 SNEGSKA (reference sequence). The CDR3 is 15 amino acids. CDR3 amino acids: CSAPSGHSKNYEQYF.

The chain has TRBV7-2 and TRBJ2-5. This CDR3 region has 15 residues. The V gene's germline CDR1 is SGHTA and CDR2 FQGNSA. CDR3 loop: CASSLLVWTQETQYF.

The gene calls are TRBV20-1 and TRBJ2-3; TCRdb lists TRBD2, though no DNA is available to test this call. CDR3 length: 17 residues. Germline CDR1 reads DFQATT; CDR2 reads SNEGSKA (reference sequence). CDR3 in amino acids: CSARTSGEKPVTDTQYF.

The rearrangement joins TRBV7-9 to TRBJ2-1. In germline, CDR1 is SEHNR, CDR2 FQNEAQ (reference sequence). CDR3 size: 11 residues. CDR3 in amino acids: CASTIGNEQFF. Drawing the rest from reference TRBV7-9 and TRBJ2-1, the complete variable domain is DTGVSQNPRHKITKRGQNVTFRCDPISEHNRLYWYRQTLGQGPEFLTYFQNEAQLEKSRLLSDRFSAERPKGSFSTLEIQRTEQGDSAMYLCASTIGNEQFFGPGTRLTVL.

The rearrangement joins TRBV12-2 to TRBJ2-4; the D gene TCRdb calls, TRBD2, cannot be checked with no DNA. TRBV12-2 is labeled a pseudogene. CDR3 length: 16 amino acids. CDR3 residues: CASRKSGGGFVNIQYF.